This T cell receptor (beta chain) was found in a study of shared clonotypes between healthy human individuals. Notes on the study in general: Shared across four donors were roughly 4.8% of the naive CD4 clonotypes. Richness estimates generally favored naive over memory subsets.

Details on this clone: The antigen remains undetermined.

Genomic DNA belonging to each subset was distributed in equal measure over several immunoSEQ plates. Authors' methods: Filtering differed since immunoSEQ provided only junctions, with no quality scores. Clones were sequenced by immunoSEQ multiplex PCR, and TCRdb holds only the in-frame ones, with some missing. Clonal size and the V and J genes are those of that table, whereas D and trimming came from the DNA. This sample carries approximately 1.9 million clones, roughly 93% of them seen once, and the ten largest clones take under 2%. Per the germline V gene, CDR1 is SEHNR and CDR2 is FQNEAQ (reference sequence). Trimming removed 6 bases from V and 5 bases from J; junction bases left unmatched: 13. CDR3 size: 16 residues. As defined, naive CD8 cells were CD45RO-negative and positively selected for CCR7, with terminally differentiated effector memory CD45RA+ cells excluded.

This chain uses TRBV7-9 with TRBJ2-7; 10 positions match TRBD2. The sequenced sample consisted of naive CD8+ T cells from PBMCs. The receptor comes from a man aged 18 to 30 in good health. Some clones in this sample may be carry-over from other donors' samples. CDR3 loop: CASSTAASGSRDEQYF. The CDR3 nucleotides read TGTGCCAGCAGTACTGCCGCTAGCGGGAGTAGAGACGAGCAGTACTTC.